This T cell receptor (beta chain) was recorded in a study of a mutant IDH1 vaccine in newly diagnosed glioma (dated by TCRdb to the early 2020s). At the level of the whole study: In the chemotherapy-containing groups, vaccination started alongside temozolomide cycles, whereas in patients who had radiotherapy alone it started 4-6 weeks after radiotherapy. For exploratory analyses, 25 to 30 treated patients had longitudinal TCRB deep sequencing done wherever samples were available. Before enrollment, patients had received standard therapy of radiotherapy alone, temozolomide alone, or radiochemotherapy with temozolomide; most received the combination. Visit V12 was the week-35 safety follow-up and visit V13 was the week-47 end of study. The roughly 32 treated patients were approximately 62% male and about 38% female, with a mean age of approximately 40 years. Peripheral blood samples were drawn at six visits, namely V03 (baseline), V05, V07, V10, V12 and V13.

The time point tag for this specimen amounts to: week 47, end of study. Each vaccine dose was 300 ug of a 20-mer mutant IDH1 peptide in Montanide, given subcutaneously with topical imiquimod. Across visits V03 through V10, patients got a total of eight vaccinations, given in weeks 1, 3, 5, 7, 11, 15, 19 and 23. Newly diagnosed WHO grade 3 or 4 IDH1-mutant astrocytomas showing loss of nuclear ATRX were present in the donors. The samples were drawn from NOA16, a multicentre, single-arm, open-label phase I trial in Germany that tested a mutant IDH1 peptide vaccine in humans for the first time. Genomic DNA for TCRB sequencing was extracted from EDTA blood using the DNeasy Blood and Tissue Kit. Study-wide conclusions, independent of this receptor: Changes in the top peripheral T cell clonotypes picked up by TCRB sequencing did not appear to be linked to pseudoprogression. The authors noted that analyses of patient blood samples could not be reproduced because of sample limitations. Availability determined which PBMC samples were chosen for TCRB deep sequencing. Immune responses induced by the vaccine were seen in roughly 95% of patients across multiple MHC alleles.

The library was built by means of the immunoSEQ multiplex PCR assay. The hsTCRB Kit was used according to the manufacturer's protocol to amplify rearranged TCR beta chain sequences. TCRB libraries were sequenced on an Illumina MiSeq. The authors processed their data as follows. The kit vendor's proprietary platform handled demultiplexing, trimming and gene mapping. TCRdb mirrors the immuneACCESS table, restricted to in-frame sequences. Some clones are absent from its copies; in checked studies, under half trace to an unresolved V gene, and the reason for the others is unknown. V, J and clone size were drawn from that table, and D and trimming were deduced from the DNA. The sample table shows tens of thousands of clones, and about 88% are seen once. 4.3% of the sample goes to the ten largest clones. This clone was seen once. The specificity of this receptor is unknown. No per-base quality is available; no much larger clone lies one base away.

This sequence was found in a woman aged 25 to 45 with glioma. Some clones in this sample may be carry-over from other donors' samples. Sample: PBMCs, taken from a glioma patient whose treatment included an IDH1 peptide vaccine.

The CDR3: CASSPWTQPGELFF. In nucleotide form, the sequence is TGTGCCAGCAGTCCCTGGACACAACCCGGGGAGCTGTTTTTT. The V gene is TRBV27 and the J gene is TRBJ2-2; possibly the D gene is TRBD1, per 5 matching bases. V loses 5 bases of germline sequence and J loses 6 bases, and the interval between the two ends is 13 bases. Looking up the germline V gene (reference sequence) yields CDR1 MNHEY and CDR2 SMNVEV. The CDR3 goes from the cysteine to the phenylalanine over 14 residues. Only the CDR3 DNA is retained, 42 bases long and in frame from the first base.